This T cell receptor beta chain is from a study of T-cell reconstitution after alpha-beta-depleted transplantation in children. Study-wide findings and caveats: Several hundred expanded graft clones reportedly gave rise to the alpha-beta T cells present about two months after transplant. Diversity and T-cell counts at one year after transplant derived mostly from new T cells. The high TCRbeta diversity at day 60 in some patients came from surviving recipient T cells and thymic progenitors.

On this clonotype: The antigen is unknown.

The V and J ends lost 4 bases and 9 bases, in that order; junction bases with no gene match: 9. CDR3 length: 14 residues. Germline CDR1 reads LNHDA; CDR2 reads SQIVND (reference sequence). TCRbeta library preparation incorporated unique molecular identifiers. TCRdb itself ran the PCR reads through MiXCR, one entry per CDR3 protein. Of 60,000 to 85,000 distinct CDR3 sequences listed, about a sixth are singletons. This sample comprised PBMCs, mostly from graft donor cells, obtained 360 days after TCRalphabeta/CD19-depleted stem cell transplant. This clonotype was sampled from a male patient between 2 and 10 years old who had a stem cell transplant for acute lymphoblastic leukemia, so the T cells may come from the graft donor. This rearrangement joins TRBV19 to TRBJ2-1; 7 nucleotides align to TRBD2. The CDR3 loop is CASSRGGVISEQFF. DNA of the CDR3: TGTGCCAGTAGTAGGGGGGGGGTCATCAGTGAGCAGTTCTTC.